This T cell receptor beta chain was documented in a study of T and B cells in COVID-19 patients. Study overall: Active-infection patients were older, median 67 years, than recovered patients, median approximately 36 years. Study-wide points: Patients with COVID-19 reportedly showed strongly skewed T cell receptor beta variable and joining gene usage.

Each TRB amplification used roughly 220-550 ng of genomic DNA from blood. Trimming pared 6 bases from V and 5 bases from J, leaving 16 bases between. The CDR3 length is 14 residues. CDR1 MNHEY and CDR2 SMNVEV come from the germline V gene (reference sequence). BIOMED2 TRB-A/B primer pools were used in multiplex TRB PCR. MiXCR, applied by TCRdb to the multiplex PCR reads, yields one record per CDR3 protein. The profile shows approximately 5,800 distinct CDR3 sequences, around 24% of them singletons. In its sample, this clonotype ranks as medium-sized. No antigen is known for it. The specimen was blood. The receptor comes from a human donor with active COVID-19. V usage is TRBV27 and J usage is TRBJ2-5; tentatively, D is TRBD2 (7 bases). CDR3 DNA sequence: TGTGCCAGCAGAAGCGGGGCCACAGGGGAGACCCAGTACTTC. Its protein product is CASRSGATGETQYF.